The following is a T cell receptor beta chain sequence with its context. Its target is not known. V lost 8 bases, J lost 0 bases, and 11 bases lay in between. The CDR3 extends over 13 amino acids. CDR1 is PRHDT and CDR2 is FYEKMQ in the germline V gene (reference sequence). This sample was included in a study of cytomegalovirus exposure and HLA in healthy donors. Points from the study as a whole: Presence/absence results assume similar sequencing depth per donor, which may not hold. The CMV antigen specificity of a few CMV-associated chains was confirmed through in vitro analysis.

The study ran its PCR with 60 Vbeta and 13 Jbeta primers. The method was immunoSEQ multiplex PCR; TCRdb's version includes in-frame clones alone and lacks a portion of them. Recorded for this sample: 150,000 or so clones. Sequencing input: PBMCs. The clonotype was recovered from a woman in her 50s in good health and CMV-seronegative. The genes are TRBV13 and TRBJ2-7; D might be TRBD2 (5 bases). The CDR3 DNA follows: TGTGCCAGCGGGTCGGGGTCCTCCTACGAGCAGTACTTC. It encodes CASGSGSSYEQYF. The full variable domain, with the rest looked up from reference TRBV13 and TRBJ2-7, is AAGVIQSPRHLIKEKRETATLKCYPIPRHDTVYWYQQGPGQDPQFLISFYEKMQSDKGSIPDRFSAQQFSDYHSELNMSSLELGDSALYFCASGSGSSYEQYFGPGTRLTVT.